The rows below give T cell receptor beta chains drawn from one sample of a study of T cell repertoires in cytomegalovirus infection. Their antigens remain unidentified. TCRdb redid the calling of the reads with MiXCR, one entry per CDR3 protein. This sample has 680,000 or so distinct CDR3 sequences, with around 30% found just once. Material: cultured PBMCs, obtained from culture after CMV antigen stimulation. Receptors were obtained from a human donor in good health (CMV status not recorded). Some clones in this sample may be carry-over from other donors' samples. Each CDR3 is given with its conserved first and last residue. Fields, in order: CDR3 protein, CDR3 DNA, clone size, V gene, D gene, J gene. D genes are given only for firm matches. Not every row has a clone size; where given, it reads once, few, many or a size class.

cdr3_aa: CASSHPQEGLAGRDTQYF; cdr3_nt: TGTGCCAGCAGCCACCCACAGGAAGGACTAGCGGGGAGAGATACGCAGTATTTT; clone_size: -; v_call: TRBV7-3; d_call: TRBD2; j_call: TRBJ2-3
cdr3_aa: CASSPDRVPNSPQHF; cdr3_nt: TGTGCCAGCAGCCCAGACAGGGTGCCCAATTCTCCCCAGCATTTT; clone_size: few; v_call: TRBV7-8; d_call: TRBD1; j_call: TRBJ1-5
cdr3_aa: CSATGTGRETQYF; cdr3_nt: TGCAGTGCTACTGGGACAGGTAGAGAGACCCAGTACTTC; clone_size: few; v_call: TRBV20-1; d_call: TRBD1; j_call: TRBJ2-5
cdr3_aa: CASSLTGIYNEQFF; cdr3_nt: TGTGCCAGCAGCTTAACAGGGATCTACAATGAGCAGTTCTTC; clone_size: few; v_call: TRBV11-2; d_call: -; j_call: TRBJ2-1
cdr3_aa: CASSINSGGPNEQFF; cdr3_nt: TGTGCCAGTAGTATCAATAGCGGGGGACCGAATGAGCAGTTCTTC; clone_size: -; v_call: TRBV19; d_call: TRBD2; j_call: TRBJ2-1
cdr3_aa: CASSIIGYHYEQYF; cdr3_nt: TGTGCCAGTAGTATTATAGGATACCACTACGAGCAGTACTTC; clone_size: few; v_call: TRBV19; d_call: -; j_call: TRBJ2-7
cdr3_aa: CASSSEGANVLTF; cdr3_nt: TGTGCCAGCAGCTCTGAGGGGGCCAACGTCCTGACTTTC; clone_size: few; v_call: TRBV11-3; d_call: -; j_call: TRBJ2-6
cdr3_aa: CASSSGLGQAYGYTF; cdr3_nt: TGTGCCAGCAGTTCCGGACTCGGGCAGGCATATGGCTACACCTTC; clone_size: -; v_call: TRBV28; d_call: -; j_call: TRBJ1-2
cdr3_aa: CATRDTNTDTQYF; cdr3_nt: TGTGCCACCCGGGACACCAACACAGATACGCAGTATTTT; clone_size: few; v_call: TRBV6-5; d_call: -; j_call: TRBJ2-3
cdr3_aa: CASSSQGAMVYEQYF; cdr3_nt: TGTGCCAGCAGCAGTCAGGGGGCTATGGTATACGAGCAGTACTTC; clone_size: few; v_call: TRBV7-2; d_call: TRBD1; j_call: TRBJ2-7
cdr3_aa: CASSLSSGNTEAFF; cdr3_nt: TGTGCCAGCAGCCTCTCCTCGGGGAACACTGAAGCTTTCTTT; clone_size: -; v_call: TRBV12-3/TRBV12-4; d_call: -; j_call: TRBJ1-1
cdr3_aa: CAASPASANEQFF; cdr3_nt: TGTGCCGCCTCTCCGGCATCCGCCAATGAGCAGTTCTTC; clone_size: -; v_call: TRBV7-9; d_call: -; j_call: TRBJ2-1
cdr3_aa: CASSSRRGSDPTDTQYF; cdr3_nt: TGCGCCAGCAGCTCGCGGCGGGGCAGTGATCCCACAGATACGCAGTATTTT; clone_size: few; v_call: TRBV5-1; d_call: -; j_call: TRBJ2-3
cdr3_aa: CASSLGLESYEQYF; cdr3_nt: TGTGCCAGCAGCTTGGGACTCGAGTCCTACGAGCAGTACTTC; clone_size: -; v_call: TRBV5-6; d_call: -; j_call: TRBJ2-7
cdr3_aa: CASSEGPSGGRTQYF; cdr3_nt: TGTGCCAGCAGTGAAGGGCCTAGCGGGGGGCGAACCCAGTACTTC; clone_size: many; v_call: TRBV6-1; d_call: TRBD2; j_call: TRBJ2-5
cdr3_aa: CASSTRIPPTIEAFF; cdr3_nt: TGTGCCAGCAGCACAAGGATCCCCCCTACTATTGAAGCTTTCTTT; clone_size: -; v_call: TRBV7-9; d_call: -; j_call: TRBJ1-1
cdr3_aa: CASSLDGLASTYNEQFF; cdr3_nt: TGTGCCAGCAGCTTAGATGGACTAGCGTCGACCTACAATGAGCAGTTCTTC; clone_size: -; v_call: TRBV11-2; d_call: TRBD2; j_call: TRBJ2-1
cdr3_aa: CASSPREDEKLFF; cdr3_nt: TGTGCCAGCTCACCAAGGGAAGATGAAAAACTGTTTTTT; clone_size: -; v_call: TRBV18; d_call: -; j_call: TRBJ1-4
cdr3_aa: CASSLLGQGKYTQYF; cdr3_nt: TGTGCCAGCAGCTTATTAGGCCAGGGAAAGTATACGCAGTATTTT; clone_size: -; v_call: TRBV7-2; d_call: -; j_call: TRBJ2-3
cdr3_aa: CASSLPRGQDTQYF; cdr3_nt: TGTGCCAGCAGCTTGCCACGGGGGCAAGATACGCAGTATTTT; clone_size: few; v_call: TRBV7-2; d_call: -; j_call: TRBJ2-3
cdr3_aa: CASSSQGVVDTQYF; cdr3_nt: TGTGCCAGCAGCTCACAGGGGGTGGTGGATACGCAGTATTTT; clone_size: few; v_call: TRBV7-6; d_call: TRBD1; j_call: TRBJ2-3
cdr3_aa: CASSSLRGQFGYTF; cdr3_nt: TGTGCCAGCAGCTCTCTTAGGGGGCAGTTTGGCTACACCTTC; clone_size: -; v_call: TRBV7-9; d_call: TRBD1; j_call: TRBJ1-2
cdr3_aa: CASSSAGGEQFF; cdr3_nt: TGTGCCAGCAGCTCAGCGGGGGGTGAGCAGTTCTTC; clone_size: few; v_call: TRBV7-2; d_call: TRBD2; j_call: TRBJ2-1
cdr3_aa: CASSYSTGGSKQTNEKLFF; cdr3_nt: TGTGCCAGCAGTTACTCTACAGGGGGCTCAAAACAAACTAATGAAAAACTGTTTTTT; clone_size: few; v_call: TRBV6-6; d_call: TRBD1; j_call: TRBJ1-4
cdr3_aa: CASSPGQDGYTF; cdr3_nt: TGCGCCAGCAGCCCAGGACAGGATGGCTACACCTTC; clone_size: -; v_call: TRBV5-1; d_call: TRBD1; j_call: TRBJ1-2
cdr3_aa: CASSLGQGGNQPQHF; cdr3_nt: TGTGCCAGCAGTTTAGGACAGGGTGGCAATCAGCCCCAGCATTTT; clone_size: many; v_call: TRBV12-3/TRBV12-4; d_call: TRBD1; j_call: TRBJ1-5
cdr3_aa: CASSPHRGSTDTQYF; cdr3_nt: TGTGCCAGTAGTCCTCATAGGGGAAGCACAGATACGCAGTATTTT; clone_size: few; v_call: TRBV19; d_call: -; j_call: TRBJ2-3
cdr3_aa: CASSLAGGSATNEKLFF; cdr3_nt: TGTGCCAGCAGCTTAGCAGGCGGGAGTGCAACTAATGAAAAACTGTTTTTT; clone_size: many; v_call: TRBV7-8; d_call: -; j_call: TRBJ1-4
cdr3_aa: CASTSDRGTDTQYF; cdr3_nt: TGTGCCAGCACCAGCGACAGGGGCACAGATACGCAGTATTTT; clone_size: -; v_call: TRBV5-4; d_call: TRBD1; j_call: TRBJ2-3
cdr3_aa: CASSSSGTDNQPQHF; cdr3_nt: TGTGCCAGCAGCTCCTCTGGGACAGACAATCAGCCCCAGCATTTT; clone_size: -; v_call: TRBV7-2; d_call: TRBD1; j_call: TRBJ1-5
cdr3_aa: CSVEDWAPGTSGSPKYF; cdr3_nt: -; clone_size: -; v_call: TRBV29-1; d_call: -; j_call: TRBJ2-3
cdr3_aa: CASGSGITNEKLFF; cdr3_nt: TGTGCCAGCGGATCCGGTATAACTAATGAAAAACTGTTTTTT; clone_size: -; v_call: TRBV3-1; d_call: -; j_call: TRBJ1-4
cdr3_aa: CASGISQEGGTEAFF; cdr3_nt: TGTGCCAGCGGAATAAGTCAGGAGGGAGGGACTGAAGCTTTCTTT; clone_size: once; v_call: TRBV27; d_call: -; j_call: TRBJ1-1
cdr3_aa: CASSHPSGLLTDTQYF; cdr3_nt: TGCGCCAGCAGCCACCCTAGCGGACTACTCACAGATACGCAGTATTTT; clone_size: few; v_call: TRBV4-1; d_call: TRBD2; j_call: TRBJ2-3
cdr3_aa: CASSPARLADTDTQYF; cdr3_nt: TGTGCCAGCAGCCCCGCTAGACTAGCGGACACAGATACGCAGTATTTT; clone_size: many; v_call: TRBV7-2; d_call: TRBD2; j_call: TRBJ2-3
cdr3_aa: CASNSVQLTEKLFF; cdr3_nt: TGTGCCAGCAACTCGGTTCAGTTAACCGAAAAACTGTTTTTT; clone_size: few; v_call: TRBV3-1; d_call: -; j_call: TRBJ1-4
cdr3_aa: CASSISGWGTDTQYF; cdr3_nt: TGTGCCAGTAGTATTTCCGGGTGGGGCACAGATACGCAGTATTTT; clone_size: -; v_call: TRBV19; d_call: -; j_call: TRBJ2-3
cdr3_aa: CASSPQHNEQFF; cdr3_nt: TGTGCCAGCAGCCCGCAGCACAATGAGCAGTTCTTC; clone_size: few; v_call: TRBV7-9; d_call: -; j_call: TRBJ2-1
cdr3_aa: CASRIDRGDTQYF; cdr3_nt: TGTGCCAGCAGAATCGACAGGGGGGATACGCAGTATTTT; clone_size: -; v_call: TRBV6-6; d_call: TRBD1; j_call: TRBJ2-3
cdr3_aa: CASAPWGTEAFF; cdr3_nt: TGTGCCAGCGCCCCCTGGGGTACTGAAGCTTTCTTT; clone_size: -; v_call: TRBV7-6; d_call: -; j_call: TRBJ1-1
cdr3_aa: CASSGAGAISTDTQYF; cdr3_nt: TGCGCCAGCAGTGGGGCGGGAGCTATATCAACAGATACGCAGTATTTT; clone_size: -; v_call: TRBV10-2; d_call: TRBD2; j_call: TRBJ2-3
cdr3_aa: CASSPPTGYEQFF; cdr3_nt: TGTGCCAGCAGCCCCCCCACTGGTTATGAGCAGTTCTTC; clone_size: -; v_call: TRBV7-4; d_call: -; j_call: TRBJ2-1
cdr3_aa: CASSSDRATGELFF; cdr3_nt: TGTGCCAGCAGCTCGGACAGGGCGACCGGGGAGCTGTTTTTT; clone_size: -; v_call: TRBV11-3; d_call: TRBD1; j_call: TRBJ2-2
cdr3_aa: CASSSKAGAYYNEQFF; cdr3_nt: TGTGCCAGCAGCTCGAAAGCGGGAGCTTACTACAATGAGCAGTTCTTC; clone_size: -; v_call: TRBV7-2; d_call: TRBD2; j_call: TRBJ2-1